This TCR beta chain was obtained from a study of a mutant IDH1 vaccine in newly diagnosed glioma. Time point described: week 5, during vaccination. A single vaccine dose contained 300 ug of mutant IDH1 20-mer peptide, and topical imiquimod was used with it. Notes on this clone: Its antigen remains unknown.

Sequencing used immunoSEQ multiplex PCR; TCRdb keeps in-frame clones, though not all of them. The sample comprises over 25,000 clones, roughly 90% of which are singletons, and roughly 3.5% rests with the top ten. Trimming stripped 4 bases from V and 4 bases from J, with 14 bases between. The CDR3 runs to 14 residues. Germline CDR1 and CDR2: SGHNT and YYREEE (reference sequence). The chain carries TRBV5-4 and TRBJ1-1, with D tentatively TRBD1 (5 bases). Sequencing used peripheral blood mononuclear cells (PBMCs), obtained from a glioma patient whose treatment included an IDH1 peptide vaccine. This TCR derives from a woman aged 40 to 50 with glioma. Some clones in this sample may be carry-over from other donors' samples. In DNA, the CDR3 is TGTGCCAGCAGCAAACCGGGACCGATCACTGAAGCTTTCTTT. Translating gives CASSKPGPITEAFF.